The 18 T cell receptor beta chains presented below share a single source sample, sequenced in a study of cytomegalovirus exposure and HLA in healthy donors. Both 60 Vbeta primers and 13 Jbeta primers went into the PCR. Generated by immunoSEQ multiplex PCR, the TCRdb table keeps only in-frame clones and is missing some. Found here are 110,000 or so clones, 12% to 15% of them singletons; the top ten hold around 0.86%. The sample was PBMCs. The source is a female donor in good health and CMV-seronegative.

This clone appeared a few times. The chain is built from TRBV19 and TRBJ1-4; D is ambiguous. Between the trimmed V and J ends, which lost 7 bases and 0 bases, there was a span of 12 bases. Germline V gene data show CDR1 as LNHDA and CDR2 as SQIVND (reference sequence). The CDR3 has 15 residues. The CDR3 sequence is CASNWRSATNEKLFF. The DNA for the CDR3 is TGTGCCAGTAACTGGAGGTCGGCAACTAATGAAAAACTGTTTTTT.

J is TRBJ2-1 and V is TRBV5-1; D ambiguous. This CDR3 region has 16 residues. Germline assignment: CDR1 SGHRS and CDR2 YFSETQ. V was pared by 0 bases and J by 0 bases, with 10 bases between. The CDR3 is CASSLAAVSSYNEQFF. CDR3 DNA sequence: TGCGCCAGCAGCTTGGCCGCGGTTAGCTCCTACAATGAGCAGTTCTTC.

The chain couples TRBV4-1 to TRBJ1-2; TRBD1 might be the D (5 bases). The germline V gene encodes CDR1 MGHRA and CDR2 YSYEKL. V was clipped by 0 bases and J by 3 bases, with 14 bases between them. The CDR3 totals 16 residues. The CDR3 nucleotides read TGCGCCAGCAGCCAAGATCCAAACAGGTGGGACTATGGCTACACCTTC. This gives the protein CASSQDPNRWDYGYTF.

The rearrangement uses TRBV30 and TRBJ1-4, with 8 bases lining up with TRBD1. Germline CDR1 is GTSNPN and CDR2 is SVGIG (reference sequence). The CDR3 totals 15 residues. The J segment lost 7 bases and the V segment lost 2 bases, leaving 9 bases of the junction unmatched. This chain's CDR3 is CAWSRGQGGGEKLFF. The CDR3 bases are TGTGCCTGGAGTCGCGGACAGGGAGGAGGTGAAAAACTGTTTTTT.

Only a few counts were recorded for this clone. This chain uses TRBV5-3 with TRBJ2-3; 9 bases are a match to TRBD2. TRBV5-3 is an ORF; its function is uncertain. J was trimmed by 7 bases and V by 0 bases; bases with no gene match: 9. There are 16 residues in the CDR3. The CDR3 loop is CARSLVLAGNTNTQYF. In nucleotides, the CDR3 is TGTGCCAGAAGCTTGGTACTAGCGGGCAACACGAATACGCAGTATTTT.

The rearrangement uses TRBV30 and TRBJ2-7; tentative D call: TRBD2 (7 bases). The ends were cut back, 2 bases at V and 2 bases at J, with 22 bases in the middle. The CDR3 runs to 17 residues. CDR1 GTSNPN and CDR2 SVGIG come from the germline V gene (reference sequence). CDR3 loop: CAWSRGRGGARPYEQYF. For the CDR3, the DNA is TGTGCCTGGAGTCGGGGGAGGGGGGGAGCGAGACCCTACGAGCAGTACTTC.

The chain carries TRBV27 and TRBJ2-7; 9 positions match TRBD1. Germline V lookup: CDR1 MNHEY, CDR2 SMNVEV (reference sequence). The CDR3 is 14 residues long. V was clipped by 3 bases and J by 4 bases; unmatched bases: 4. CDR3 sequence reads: CASSFAGQGYEQYF. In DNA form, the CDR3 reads TGTGCCAGCAGTTTCGCGGGACAGGGATACGAGCAGTACTTC.

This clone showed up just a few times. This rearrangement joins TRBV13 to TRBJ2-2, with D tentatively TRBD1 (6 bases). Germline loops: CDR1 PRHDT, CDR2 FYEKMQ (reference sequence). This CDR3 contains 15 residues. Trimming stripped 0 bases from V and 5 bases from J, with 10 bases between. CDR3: CASSLGVRGTGELFF. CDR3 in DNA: TGTGCCAGCAGCTTAGGGGTCAGGGGTACCGGGGAGCTGTTTTTT.

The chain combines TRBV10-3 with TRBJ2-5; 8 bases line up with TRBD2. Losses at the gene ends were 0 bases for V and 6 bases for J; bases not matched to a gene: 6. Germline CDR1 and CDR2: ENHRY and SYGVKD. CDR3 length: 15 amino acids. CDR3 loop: CAISESFSGMKTQYF. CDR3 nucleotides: TGTGCCATCAGTGAGTCGTTTAGCGGGATGAAGACCCAGTACTTC.

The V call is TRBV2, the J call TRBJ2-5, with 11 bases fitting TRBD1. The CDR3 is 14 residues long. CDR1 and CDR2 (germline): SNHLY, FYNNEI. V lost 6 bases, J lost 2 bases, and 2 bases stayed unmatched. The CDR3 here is CASSRDRGQETQYF. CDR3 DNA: TGTGCCAGCAGCCGGGACAGGGGGCAAGAGACCCAGTACTTC. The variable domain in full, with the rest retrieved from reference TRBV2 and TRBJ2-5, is EPEVTQTPSHQVTQMGQEVILRCVPISNHLYFYWYRQILGQKVEFLVSFYNNEISEKSEIFDDQFSVERPDGSNFTLKIRSTKLEDSAMYFCASSRDRGQETQYFGPGTRLLVL.

The CDR3 region has the DNA TGTGCCAGCAGCTTAGTAGGAGGTTCGGGTTCTGGGGCCAACGTCCTGACTTTC. Its translation: CASSLVGGSGSGANVLTF. The genes are TRBV7-2 and TRBJ2-6; D may be TRBD2 (5 bases). V dropped 1 base and J dropped 1 base, with 14 bases sitting between them. This CDR3 has 18 residues. The germline CDR1 and CDR2 sequences are SGHTA and FQGNSA.

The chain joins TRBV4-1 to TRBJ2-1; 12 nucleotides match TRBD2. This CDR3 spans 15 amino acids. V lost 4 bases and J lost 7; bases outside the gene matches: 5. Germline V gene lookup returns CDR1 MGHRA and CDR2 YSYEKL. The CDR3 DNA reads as TGCGCCAGCAGCCCTAGCGGGGGGGCCTTTAATGAGCAGTTCTTC. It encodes CASSPSGGAFNEQFF.

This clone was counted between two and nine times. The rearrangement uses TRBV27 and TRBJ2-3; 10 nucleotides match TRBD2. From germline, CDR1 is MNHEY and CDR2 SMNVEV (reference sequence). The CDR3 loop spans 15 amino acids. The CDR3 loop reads CTTSSGGPRTDTQYF. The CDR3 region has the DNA TGTACGACTTCTAGCGGGGGCCCCCGGACAGATACGCAGTATTTT.

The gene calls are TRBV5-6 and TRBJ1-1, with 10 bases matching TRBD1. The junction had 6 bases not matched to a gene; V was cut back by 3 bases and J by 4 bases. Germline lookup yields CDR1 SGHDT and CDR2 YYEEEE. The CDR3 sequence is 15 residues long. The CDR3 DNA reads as TGTGCCAGCAGCTCACCCGGGACAGGGGTCACTGAAGCTTTCTTT. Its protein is CASSSPGTGVTEAFF.

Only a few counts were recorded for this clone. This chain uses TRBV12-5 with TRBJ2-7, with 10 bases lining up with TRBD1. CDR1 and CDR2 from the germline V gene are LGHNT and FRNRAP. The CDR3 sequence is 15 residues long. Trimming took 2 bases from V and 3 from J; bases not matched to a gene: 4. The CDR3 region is CASGLTGDRGYEQYF. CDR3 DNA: TGTGCTAGTGGTTTGACCGGGGACAGGGGCTACGAGCAGTACTTC.

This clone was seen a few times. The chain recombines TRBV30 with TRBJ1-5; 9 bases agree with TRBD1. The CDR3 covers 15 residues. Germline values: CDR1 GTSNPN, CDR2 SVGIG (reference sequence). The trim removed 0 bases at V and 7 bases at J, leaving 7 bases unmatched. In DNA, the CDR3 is TGTGCCTGGAGTGTAGGACAGGGGTATCGGCAGCCCCAGCATTTT. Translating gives CAWSVGQGYRQPQHF.

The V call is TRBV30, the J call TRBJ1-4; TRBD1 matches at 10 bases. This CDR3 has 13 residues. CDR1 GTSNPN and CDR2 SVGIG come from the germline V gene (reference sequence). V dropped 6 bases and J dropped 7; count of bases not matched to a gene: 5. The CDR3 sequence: CACARDRGEKLFF. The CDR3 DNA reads TGTGCCTGCGCTCGGGACAGGGGTGAAAAACTGTTTTTT.

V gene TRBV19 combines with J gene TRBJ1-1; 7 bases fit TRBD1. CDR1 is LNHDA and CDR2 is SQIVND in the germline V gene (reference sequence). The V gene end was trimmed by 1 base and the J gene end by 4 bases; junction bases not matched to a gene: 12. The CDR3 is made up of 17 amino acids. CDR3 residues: CASSIAAGTVFSTEAFF. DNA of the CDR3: TGTGCCAGTAGTATAGCAGCCGGGACAGTGTTTAGCACTGAAGCTTTCTTT.